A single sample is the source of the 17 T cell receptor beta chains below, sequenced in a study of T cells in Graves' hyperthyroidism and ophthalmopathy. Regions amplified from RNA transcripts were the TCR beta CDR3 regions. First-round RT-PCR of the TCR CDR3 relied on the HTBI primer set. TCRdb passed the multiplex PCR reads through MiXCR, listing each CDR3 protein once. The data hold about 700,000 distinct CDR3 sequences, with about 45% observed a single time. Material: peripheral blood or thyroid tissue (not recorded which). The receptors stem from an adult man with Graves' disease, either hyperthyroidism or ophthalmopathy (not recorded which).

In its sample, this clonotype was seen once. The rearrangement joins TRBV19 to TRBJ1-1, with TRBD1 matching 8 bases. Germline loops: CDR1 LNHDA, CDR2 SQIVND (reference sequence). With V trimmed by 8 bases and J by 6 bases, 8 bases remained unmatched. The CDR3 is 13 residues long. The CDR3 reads CASAYLGQAEAFF. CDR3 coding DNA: TGTGCCAGTGCTTACTTGGGACAGGCTGAAGCTTTCTTT.

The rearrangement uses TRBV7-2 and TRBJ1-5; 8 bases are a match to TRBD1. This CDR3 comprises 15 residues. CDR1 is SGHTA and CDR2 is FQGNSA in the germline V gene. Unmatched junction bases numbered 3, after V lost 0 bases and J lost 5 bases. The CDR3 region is CASSLALTGDQPQHF. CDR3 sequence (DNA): TGTGCCAGCAGCTTAGCGCTGACAGGGGATCAGCCCCAGCATTTT.

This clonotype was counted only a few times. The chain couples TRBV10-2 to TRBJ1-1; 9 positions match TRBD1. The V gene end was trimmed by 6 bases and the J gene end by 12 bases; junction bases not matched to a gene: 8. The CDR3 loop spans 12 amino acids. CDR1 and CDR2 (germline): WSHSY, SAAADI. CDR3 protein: CASSPDRGASFF. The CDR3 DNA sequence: TGCGCCAGCAGCCCGGACAGGGGTGCATCTTTCTTT.

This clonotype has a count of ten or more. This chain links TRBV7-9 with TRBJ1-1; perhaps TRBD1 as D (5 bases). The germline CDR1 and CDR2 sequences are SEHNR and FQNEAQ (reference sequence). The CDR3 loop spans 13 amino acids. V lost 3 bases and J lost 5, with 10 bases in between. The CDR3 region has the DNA TGTGCCAGCAGCTTCAGGGAGGGGACTGAAGCTTTCTTT. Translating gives CASSFREGTEAFF.

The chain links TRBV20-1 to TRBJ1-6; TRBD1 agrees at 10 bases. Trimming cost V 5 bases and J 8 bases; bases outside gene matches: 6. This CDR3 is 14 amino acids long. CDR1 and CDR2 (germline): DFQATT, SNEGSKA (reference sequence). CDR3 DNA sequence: TGCAGTGCTTACCGGGACAGGGGTGATTCACCCCTCCACTTT. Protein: CSAYRDRGDSPLHF.

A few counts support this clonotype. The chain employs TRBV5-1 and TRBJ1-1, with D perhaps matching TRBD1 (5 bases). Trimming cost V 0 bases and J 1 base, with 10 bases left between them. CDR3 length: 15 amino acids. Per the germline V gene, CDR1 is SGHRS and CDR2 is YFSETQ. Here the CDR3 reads CASSLAGQPNTEAFF. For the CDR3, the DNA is TGCGCCAGCAGCTTGGCCGGACAACCGAACACTGAAGCTTTCTTT.

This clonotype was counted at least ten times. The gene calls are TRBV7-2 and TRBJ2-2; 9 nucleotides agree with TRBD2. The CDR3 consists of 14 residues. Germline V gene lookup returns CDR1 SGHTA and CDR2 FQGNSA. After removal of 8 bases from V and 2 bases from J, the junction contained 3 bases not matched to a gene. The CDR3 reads CASRGLANTGELFF. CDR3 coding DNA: TGTGCCAGCCGGGGACTAGCCAACACCGGGGAGCTGTTTTTT.

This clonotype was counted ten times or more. The CDR3 region has the DNA TGTGCCAGCTGCCTCTACGAGCAGTACTTC. The encoded protein is CASCLYEQYF. The chain employs TRBV19 and TRBJ2-7; D unclear. V was shortened by 9 bases and J by 3 bases, with 6 bases between the two germline ends. The germline CDR1 and CDR2 sequences are LNHDA and SQIVND (reference sequence). The CDR3 runs 10 residues.

CDR3 coding DNA: TGTGCCAGCAGCCTAAAGGCCCGGGACGAAGCTTTCTTT. Its protein product is CASSLKARDEAFF. The rearrangement links TRBV9 to TRBJ1-1; possible D gene TRBD1, 5 bases. With 4 bases removed from V and 8 bases from J, the gap between germline ends came to 15 bases. The CDR3 covers 13 residues. Germline CDR1 is SGDLS and CDR2 is YYNGEE.

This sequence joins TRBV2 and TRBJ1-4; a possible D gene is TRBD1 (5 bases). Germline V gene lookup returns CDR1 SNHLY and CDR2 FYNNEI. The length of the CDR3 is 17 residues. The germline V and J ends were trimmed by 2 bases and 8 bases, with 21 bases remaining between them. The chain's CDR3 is CASSELLPGPGGEKLFF. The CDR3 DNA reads TGTGCCAGCAGTGAACTGTTACCTGGACCCGGGGGGGAAAAACTGTTTTTT.

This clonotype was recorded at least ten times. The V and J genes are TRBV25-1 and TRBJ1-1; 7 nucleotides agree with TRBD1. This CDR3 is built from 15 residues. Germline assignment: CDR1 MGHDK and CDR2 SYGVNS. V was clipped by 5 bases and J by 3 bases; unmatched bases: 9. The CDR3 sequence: CASSRTAGGDTEAFF. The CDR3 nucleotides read TGTGCCAGCAGTCGGACGGCAGGGGGGGACACTGAAGCTTTCTTT.

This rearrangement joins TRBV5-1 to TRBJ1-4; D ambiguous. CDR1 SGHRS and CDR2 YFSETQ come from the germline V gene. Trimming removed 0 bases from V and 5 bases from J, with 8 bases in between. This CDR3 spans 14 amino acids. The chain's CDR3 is CASSLEASNEKLFF. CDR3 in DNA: TGCGCCAGCAGCTTGGAGGCCTCCAATGAAAAACTGTTTTTT.

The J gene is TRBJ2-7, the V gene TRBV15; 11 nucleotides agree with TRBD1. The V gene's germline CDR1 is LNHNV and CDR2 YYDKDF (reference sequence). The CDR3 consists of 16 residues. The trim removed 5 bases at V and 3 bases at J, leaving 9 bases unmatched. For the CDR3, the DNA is TGTGCCACCAGCTCTTCCCGGGACAGGGGGGACTACGAGCAGTACTTC. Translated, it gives CATSSSRDRGDYEQYF.

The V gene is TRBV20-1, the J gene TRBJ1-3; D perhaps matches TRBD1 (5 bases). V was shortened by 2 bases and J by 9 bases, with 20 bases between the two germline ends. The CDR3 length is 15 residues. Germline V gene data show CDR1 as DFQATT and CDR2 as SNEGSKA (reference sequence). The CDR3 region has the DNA TGCAGTGCTAGACTACAGGAGGCTGGCGTCGGCACCATATATTTT. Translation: CSARLQEAGVGTIYF.

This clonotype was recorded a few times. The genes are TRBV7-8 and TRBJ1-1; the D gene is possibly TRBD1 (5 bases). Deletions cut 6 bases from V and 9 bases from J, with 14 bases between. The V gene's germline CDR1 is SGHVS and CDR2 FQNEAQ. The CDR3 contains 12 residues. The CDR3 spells CASSPSGLKAFF. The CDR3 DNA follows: TGTGCCAGCAGTCCCTCGGGACTTAAAGCTTTCTTT.

The CDR3 DNA sequence: TGTGCCAGCAGCGGATCCATAGAGGCTAACTATGGCTACACCTTC. This gives the protein CASSGSIEANYGYTF. This chain uses TRBV9 with TRBJ1-2, with unresolved D. Germline V gene data show CDR1 as SGDLS and CDR2 as YYNGEE. The V end lost 3 bases, the J end lost 0 bases, and 12 bases lay between the germline ends. The CDR3 totals 15 residues. The full variable domain, in which reference TRBV9 and TRBJ1-2 provide the parts outside the CDR3, is DSGVTQTPKHLITATGQRVTLRCSPRSGDLSVYWYQQSLDQGLQFLIQYYNGEERAKGNILERFSAQQFPDLHSELNLSSLELGDSALYFCASSGSIEANYGYTFGSGTRLTVV.

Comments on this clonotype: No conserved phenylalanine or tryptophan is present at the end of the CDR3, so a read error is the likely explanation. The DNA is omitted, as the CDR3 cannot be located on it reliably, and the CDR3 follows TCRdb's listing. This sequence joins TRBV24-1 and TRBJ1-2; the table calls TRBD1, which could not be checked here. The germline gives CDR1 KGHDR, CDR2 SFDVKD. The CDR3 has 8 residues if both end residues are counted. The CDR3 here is CATSVAGT.